This TCR beta chain was captured by sequencing in a study of cytomegalovirus exposure and HLA in healthy donors. Study-wide results and limits: The listing of 150 to 200 TCR beta chains classed them as cytomegalovirus-associated. Among the CMV-associated chains, a few were confirmed in vitro as specific for CMV antigens.

The CDR3 has 14 residues. The germline V gene has CDR1 SGHRS and CDR2 YFSETQ. Trimming took 3 bases from V and 5 from J, leaving 14 bases between them. To note about this clone: Its antigen is still unknown.

60 Vbeta and 13 Jbeta primers were used in PCR. TCRdb's copy holds only in-frame clones and misses some; the assay was immunoSEQ multiplex PCR. The sample includes fewer than 90,000 clones, 60% to 80% of them seen just once. Every donor was a healthy person donating bone marrow. There were likely unrecorded immune exposures, though donors were nominally healthy when sampled. V usage is TRBV5-1 and J usage is TRBJ1-1, with a possible D match to TRBD1 (5 bases). This TCR was recovered from a female donor in good health and CMV-seronegative. The sequenced sample was PBMCs. The CDR3 reads CASSWRGRETEAFF. In DNA, the CDR3 is TGCGCCAGCAGCTGGAGGGGTCGAGAGACTGAAGCTTTCTTT.